This passage covers 11 T cell receptor beta chains from one sample sequenced in a study of blood T cell repertoires in COVID-19. Method: immunoSEQ multiplex PCR; TCRdb's copy keeps in-frame clones and lacks some. This sample carries roughly 250,000 clones, 81% of them seen once, and the ten largest clones take 2.5% to 3%. The sample taken for sequencing was peripheral blood. The receptor source for this set is a woman in her fifties or sixties with active or convalescent COVID-19.

The rearrangement joins TRBV9 to TRBJ2-1, with D maybe TRBD2 (6 bases). This CDR3 has 16 amino acids. CDR1 SGDLS and CDR2 YYNGEE come from the germline V gene. V lost 0 bases and J 9 bases, leaving 19 bases between the germline ends. CDR3 residues: CASSVELGGSNREQFF. In nucleotides, the CDR3 is TGTGCCAGCAGCGTAGAGCTGGGGGGATCTAACCGTGAGCAGTTCTTC.

The chain joins TRBV27 to TRBJ2-7; 9 bases align to TRBD2. Unmatched junction bases numbered 3, after V lost 5 bases and J lost 4 bases. This CDR3 has 13 amino acids. Germline CDR1 reads MNHEY; CDR2 reads SMNVEV (reference sequence). CDR3 bases: TGTGCCAGCAGTGGCGGGGGGGGATACGAGCAGTACTTC. It yields the protein CASSGGGGYEQYF.

V and J are TRBV2 and TRBJ1-2; 7 bases are a match to TRBD1. The CDR3 runs 15 residues. The junction had 15 bases not matched to a gene; V was cut back by 7 bases and J by 7 bases. Germline lookup yields CDR1 SNHLY and CDR2 FYNNEI. The CDR3 nucleotides read TGTGCCAGCACAACCTCCCCGACAGGGATGGCTGGCTACACCTTC. Translated: CASTTSPTGMAGYTF. The whole variable domain, remainder taken from reference TRBV2 and TRBJ1-2, is EPEVTQTPSHQVTQMGQEVILRCVPISNHLYFYWYRQILGQKVEFLVSFYNNEISEKSEIFDDQFSVERPDGSNFTLKIRSTKLEDSAMYFCASTTSPTGMAGYTFGSGTRLTVV.

This clone has just one count. This sequence joins TRBV10-3 and TRBJ2-6; D might be TRBD1 (5 bases). This CDR3 has 16 residues. V was cut by 2 bases and J by 1 base, with 9 bases left in between. Looked up from germline, CDR1 is ENHRY and CDR2 is SYGVKD. The CDR3 bases are TGTGCCATCAGTGAGACAGACAGATCTGGGGCCAACGTCCTGACTTTC. This translates into CAISETDRSGANVLTF.

V is TRBV4-3 and J is TRBJ2-2; perhaps TRBD1 as D (5 bases). The CDR3 loop spans 16 amino acids. Germline V gene lookup returns CDR1 LGHNA and CDR2 YSLEER. The V end was cut by 1 base, the J end by 4 bases, with 13 bases between. In DNA form, the CDR3 reads TGCGCCAGCAGCCAAGCCTCCGGGCAGGGCACCGGGGAGCTGTTTTTT. Amino acid sequence: CASSQASGQGTGELFF.

The chain couples TRBV11-1 to TRBJ1-6, with 9 bases lining up with TRBD1. With 4 bases clipped from V and 5 bases from J, the junction kept 6 bases outside the gene matches. The CDR3 contains 16 residues. Germline CDR1 and CDR2: SGHAT and FQDESV (reference sequence). For the CDR3, the DNA is TGTGCCAGCAGCTCCGGCCGGACAGGGGATAATTCACCCCTCCACTTT. Translating it yields CASSSGRTGDNSPLHF.

The CDR3 here is CASSRGLAGSSGTQYF. The CDR3 bases are TGTGCCAGCAGCCGGGGCCTAGCGGGGAGTTCGGGGACCCAGTACTTC. The chain is built from TRBV7-6 and TRBJ2-5; 9 nucleotides agree with TRBD2. The length of the CDR3 is 16 residues. Germline CDR1 and CDR2: SGHVS and FNYEAQ. V lost 5 bases and J lost 7; bases outside the gene matches: 14.

The rearrangement uses TRBV5-1 and TRBJ2-5, with 7 bases matching TRBD2. Germline assignment: CDR1 SGHRS and CDR2 YFSETQ. The CDR3 runs 17 residues. V was clipped by 4 bases and J by 6 bases; unmatched bases: 18. CDR3 coding DNA: TGCGCCAGCAGCGTGGGGTCGGGGGGTGGCTCCGTGAAGACCCAGTACTTC. The encoded protein is CASSVGSGGGSVKTQYF. Based on the CDR3 plus reference TRBV5-1 and TRBJ2-5, the full variable domain is KAGVTQTPRYLIKTRGQQVTLSCSPISGHRSVSWYQQTPGQGLQFLFEYFSETQRNKGNFPGRFSGRQFSNSRSEMNVSTLELGDSALYLCASSVGSGGGSVKTQYFGPGTRLLVL.

J is TRBJ1-1 and V is TRBV5-1; TRBD1 is a possible D gene (6 bases). CDR3 size: 18 residues. Trimming left V 6 bases short and J 0 bases short, with 24 bases between. The germline V gene encodes CDR1 SGHRS and CDR2 YFSETQ. The CDR3 nucleotides are TGCGCCAGCACCCTTGATCCCGACGGACAGCCCTTGAACACTGAAGCTTTCTTT. This sequence encodes CASTLDPDGQPLNTEAFF.

This rearrangement joins TRBV7-2 to TRBJ1-2; the match to TRBD1 covers 7 bases. CDR1 is SGHTA and CDR2 is FQGNSA in the germline V gene. V lost 3 bases to trimming and J lost 4 bases; unmatched junction nucleotides: 5. This CDR3 region has 14 residues. The DNA for the CDR3 is TGTGCCAGCAGCTTGGAAGGACAGGTCTATGGCTACACCTTC. Translation: CASSLEGQVYGYTF.

V usage is TRBV13 and J usage is TRBJ2-6; no definite D call. Per germline, CDR1 PRHDT and CDR2 FYEKMQ (reference sequence). The CDR3 runs 16 residues. The V gene lost 3 bases and the J gene lost 0 bases, with 9 bases spanning the gap. The CDR3 DNA is TGTGCCAGCAGCTTCCCAGGTTTCTCTGGGGCCAACGTCCTGACTTTC. It translates to CASSFPGFSGANVLTF.